This is a list of T cell receptor beta chains from one sample in a study of cytomegalovirus exposure and HLA in healthy donors. Here immunoSEQ multiplex PCR was the method, and the copy in TCRdb shows in-frame clones only, minus some. The sample consists of 120,000 or so clones, 80% to 90% of them appearing once. The material sequenced was PBMCs. All receptors come from a middle-aged man in good health and CMV-seronegative. Each CDR3 is given with its conserved first and last residue. Each record gives: clone size, D gene, J gene, V gene, CDR3 protein, CDR3 DNA. D genes are given only for firm matches. Clone size, where shown, is once, few, many, or a class for clones that have expanded.

abundance: NA
d_gene: TRBD2
j_gene: TRBJ2-1
v_gene: TRBV7-2
CDR3aa: CASSLRSGLAGGWYNEQFF
CDR3nt: TGTGCCAGCAGCTTACGATCTGGACTAGCGGGAGGGTGGTACAATGAGCAGTTCTTC

abundance: once
d_gene: TRBD2
j_gene: TRBJ2-7
v_gene: TRBV15
CDR3aa: CATSRGETSGTSYEQYF
CDR3nt: TGTGCCACCAGCAGAGGGGAGACTAGCGGGACTAGCTACGAGCAGTACTTC

abundance: NA
d_gene: NA
j_gene: TRBJ2-3
v_gene: TRBV6-5
CDR3aa: CASRPGVSTDTQYF
CDR3nt: TGTGCCAGCAGGCCCGGGGTATCCACAGATACGCAGTATTTT

abundance: NA
d_gene: TRBD1
j_gene: TRBJ1-2
v_gene: TRBV27
CDR3aa: CASRYTGANYGYTF
CDR3nt: TGTGCCAGCAGATATACAGGGGCTAACTATGGCTACACCTTC

abundance: NA
d_gene: NA
j_gene: TRBJ1-5
v_gene: TRBV5-6
CDR3aa: CASSDGTFGNQPRHF
CDR3nt: TGTGCCAGCAGCGATGGGACATTTGGCAATCAGCCCCGGCATTTT

abundance: NA
d_gene: NA
j_gene: TRBJ2-5
v_gene: TRBV11-2
CDR3aa: CASSTGLQETQYF
CDR3nt: TGTGCCAGCAGCACGGGACTGCAAGAGACCCAGTACTTC

abundance: NA
d_gene: NA
j_gene: TRBJ1-1
v_gene: TRBV5-1
CDR3aa: CASSYKLVRGEGTEAFF
CDR3nt: TGCGCCAGCAGCTATAAACTTGTAAGGGGGGAGGGCACTGAAGCTTTCTTT

abundance: few
d_gene: NA
j_gene: TRBJ2-5
v_gene: TRBV28
CDR3aa: CASTSGVETQYF
CDR3nt: TGTGCCAGCACGTCCGGGGTCGAGACCCAGTACTTC

abundance: NA
d_gene: TRBD1
j_gene: TRBJ1-5
v_gene: TRBV25-1
CDR3aa: CASSGGQGISGNQPQHF
CDR3nt: TGTGCCAGCAGTGGGGGACAGGGGATCTCCGGCAATCAGCCCCAGCATTTT

abundance: NA
d_gene: NA
j_gene: TRBJ1-1
v_gene: TRBV5-6
CDR3aa: CASSWRPQSDTEAFF
CDR3nt: TGTGCCAGCAGCTGGAGGCCTCAATCGGACACTGAAGCTTTCTTT

abundance: NA
d_gene: TRBD2
j_gene: TRBJ2-5
v_gene: TRBV2
CDR3aa: CASSDRTSGGARGTQYF
CDR3nt: TGTGCCAGCAGTGATCGGACTAGCGGAGGAGCTCGGGGGACCCAGTACTTC

abundance: NA
d_gene: TRBD1
j_gene: TRBJ2-7
v_gene: TRBV18
CDR3aa: CASSPAPGTGGGKQYF
CDR3nt: TGTGCCAGCTCACCAGCCCCGGGGACAGGGGGCGGGAAGCAGTACTTC

abundance: NA
d_gene: NA
j_gene: TRBJ2-2
v_gene: TRBV29-1
CDR3aa: CSVYRGYTGELFF
CDR3nt: TGCAGCGTTTATCGAGGGTACACCGGGGAGCTGTTTTTT